The text below deals with one TCR beta chain. Measured with immunoSEQ multiplex PCR; TCRdb has only the in-frame clones, and not every one. There are roughly 56,000 clones in the sample; around four fifths occur only once, and 5% to 5.5% lies in the top ten. This record belongs to a study of blood T cell repertoires in COVID-19. Study as a whole: Sites across the United States, Italy and Spain contributed samples from acute and convalescent COVID-19.

Between the trimmed V and J ends, which lost 6 bases and 4 bases, there was a span of 16 bases. The germline gives CDR1 KGHSH, CDR2 LQKENI. CDR3 length: 15 residues. The sequence was obtained from a man aged 70 or older with acute or convalescent COVID-19. V gene TRBV18 combines with J gene TRBJ1-5; D is possibly TRBD1 (6 bases). Sequencing input: peripheral blood. This CDR3 is CASSNQLQGNQPQHF. The DNA for the CDR3 is TGTGCCAGCTCGAACCAATTACAGGGAAATCAGCCCCAGCATTTT.